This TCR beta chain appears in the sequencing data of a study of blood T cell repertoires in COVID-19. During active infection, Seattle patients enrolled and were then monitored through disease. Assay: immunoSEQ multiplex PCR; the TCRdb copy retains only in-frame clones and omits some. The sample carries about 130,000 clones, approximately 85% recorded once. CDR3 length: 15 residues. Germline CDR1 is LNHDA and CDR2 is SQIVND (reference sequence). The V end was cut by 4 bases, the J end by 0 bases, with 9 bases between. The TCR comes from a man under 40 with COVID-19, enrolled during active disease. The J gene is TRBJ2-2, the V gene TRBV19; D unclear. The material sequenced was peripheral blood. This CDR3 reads CASSSGSTNTGELFF. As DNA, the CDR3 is TGTGCCAGTAGTAGCGGCTCGACGAACACCGGGGAGCTGTTTTTT.